This T cell receptor (beta chain) is from a study of early stage breast cancer tumors. Study-level information: Roughly 9.4-fold was the mean read coverage per sample. Findings and caveats of the study: Compared with adjacent normal breast tissue, tumors showed 2.5 to 3-fold greater T cell density and higher clonality.

Note on this clone: Its target is unknown.

The repertoire was sequenced with immunoSEQ multiplex PCR; TCRdb's copy has only in-frame clones and lacks some. This sample carries about 50,000 clones, 65% to 80% of them seen once, and the ten largest clones take roughly 3.4%. CDR3 size: 14 residues. The junction had 4 bases not matched to a gene; V was cut back by 3 bases and J by 4 bases. Germline lookup yields CDR1 GTSNPN and CDR2 SVGIG (reference sequence). The sequence derives from a person aged 30-39 years with breast cancer. The chain recombines TRBV30 with TRBJ2-1, with 9 bases aligning to TRBD1. Material for sequencing was blood. The CDR3 protein is CAWSDGTGYNEQFF. CDR3 nucleotide sequence: TGTGCCTGGAGCGACGGGACAGGGTACAATGAGCAGTTCTTC.